This record concerns one TCR beta chain sequence. These data come from a study of T-cell reconstitution after alpha-beta-depleted transplantation in children. Trimming at V came to 5 bases and at J to 2 bases, leaving 6 bases not matched to a gene. The germline gives CDR1 SGHTA, CDR2 FQGTGA. This CDR3 region has 16 residues. Construction of the TCRbeta library involved unique molecular identifiers. One entry per CDR3 protein results from TCRdb running MiXCR on the PCR reads. This table has about half a million distinct CDR3 sequences, around 13% appearing once. The sequence was collected from a human donor who donated a stem cell graft to a child with combined immunodeficiency. The input for sequencing was PBMCs from the stem cell graft donor, taken from the stem cell graft. V usage is TRBV7-3 and J usage is TRBJ2-7; TRBD2 matches 13 bases. This CDR3 reads CASSRRTSGGTYEQYF. CDR3 coding DNA: TGTGCCAGCAGCAGGAGGACTAGCGGGGGCACCTACGAGCAGTACTTC.